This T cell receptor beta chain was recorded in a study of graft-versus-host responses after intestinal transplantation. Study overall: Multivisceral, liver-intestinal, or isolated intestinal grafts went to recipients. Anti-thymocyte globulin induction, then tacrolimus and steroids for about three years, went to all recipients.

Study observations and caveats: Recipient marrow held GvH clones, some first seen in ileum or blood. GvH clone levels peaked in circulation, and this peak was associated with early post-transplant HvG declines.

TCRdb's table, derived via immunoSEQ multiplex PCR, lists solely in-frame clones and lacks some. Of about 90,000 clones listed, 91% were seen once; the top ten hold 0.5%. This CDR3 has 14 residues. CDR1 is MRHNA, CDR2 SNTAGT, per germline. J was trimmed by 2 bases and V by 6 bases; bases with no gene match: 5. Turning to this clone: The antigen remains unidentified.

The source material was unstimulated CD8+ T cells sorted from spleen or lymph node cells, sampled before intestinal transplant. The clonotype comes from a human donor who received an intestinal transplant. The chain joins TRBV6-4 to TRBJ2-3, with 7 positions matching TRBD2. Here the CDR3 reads CASRPGGPTDTQYF. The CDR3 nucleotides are TGTGCCAGCAGACCGGGGGGTCCCACAGATACGCAGTATTTT.